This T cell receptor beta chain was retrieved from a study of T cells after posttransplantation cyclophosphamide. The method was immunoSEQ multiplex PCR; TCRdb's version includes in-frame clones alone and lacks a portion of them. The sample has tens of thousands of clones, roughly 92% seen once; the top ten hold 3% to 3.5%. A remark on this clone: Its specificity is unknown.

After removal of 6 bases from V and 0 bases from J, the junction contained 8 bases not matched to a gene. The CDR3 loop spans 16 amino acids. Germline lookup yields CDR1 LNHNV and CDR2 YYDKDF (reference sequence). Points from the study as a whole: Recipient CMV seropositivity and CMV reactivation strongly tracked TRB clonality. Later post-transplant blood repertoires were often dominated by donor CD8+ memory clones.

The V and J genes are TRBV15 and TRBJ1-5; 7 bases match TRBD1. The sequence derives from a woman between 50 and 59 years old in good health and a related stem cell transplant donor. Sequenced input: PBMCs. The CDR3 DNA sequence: TGTGCCACCAGTCATGGGACAGTGGATAGCAATCAGCCCCAGCATTTT. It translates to CATSHGTVDSNQPQHF.